The 32 T cell receptor beta chains in this list originate from one sample, sequenced in a study of blood T cell repertoires in COVID-19. The protocol was immunoSEQ multiplex PCR, while the TCRdb copy is restricted to in-frame clones and leaves out a portion. The data hold some 390,000 clones, with 80% to 90% observed a single time. The sample consisted of PBMCs or T cells enriched from blood (not recorded which). The source of these receptors is a young man who had recovered from COVID-19.

This clone has only a few counts. V and J are TRBV5-1 and TRBJ2-1, with TRBD2 identical over 7 bases. Germline V CDR1 and CDR2: SGHRS, YFSETQ. The junction had 9 bases not matched to a gene; V was cut back by 0 bases and J by 9 bases. The CDR3 totals 15 residues. CDR3 in amino acids: CASSLAGGEYAEQFF. CDR3 DNA sequence: TGCGCCAGCAGCTTGGCGGGAGGAGAGTATGCTGAGCAGTTCTTC.

The CDR3 DNA sequence: TGTGCCTGGAAGCTCTATAATTCACCCCTCCACTTT. Encoded protein: CAWKLYNSPLHF. The chain has TRBV30 and TRBJ1-6; D gene unclear. The CDR3 totals 12 residues. V was clipped by 4 bases and J by 3 bases, with 4 bases between them. Germline CDR1 is GTSNPN and CDR2 is SVGIG (reference sequence). The complete variable domain, with remaining parts taken from reference TRBV30 and TRBJ1-6, reads SQTIHQWPATLVQPVGSPLSLECTVEGTSNPNLYWYRQAAGRGLQLLFYSVGIGQISSEVPQNLSASRPQDRQFILSSKKLLLSDSGFYLCAWKLYNSPLHFGNGTRLTVT.

CDR3 region: CSASLPLGENTEAFF. The CDR3 coding sequence is TGCAGTGCCAGTCTCCCCCTAGGGGAGAACACTGAAGCTTTCTTT. The chain employs TRBV20-1 and TRBJ1-1, with a possible D match to TRBD1 (5 bases). The CDR3 runs to 15 residues. V was clipped by 6 bases and J by 1 base, with 18 bases between them. Germline V CDR1 and CDR2: DFQATT, SNEGSKA (reference sequence).

This clone was counted once. The chain couples TRBV10-3 to TRBJ2-5, with D unclear. There are 15 residues in the CDR3. CDR1 and CDR2 (germline): ENHRY, SYGVKD. Trimming took off 2 bases at V and 5 bases at J, with 15 bases between the two ends. This CDR3 is CAISEAGARGETQYF. CDR3 nucleotide sequence: TGTGCCATCAGTGAGGCCGGAGCTCGTGGGGAGACCCAGTACTTC.

The chain links TRBV14 to TRBJ1-2; unclear D gene. V gave up 1 base and J gave up 3 bases, with 15 bases separating them. The V gene's germline CDR1 is SGHDN and CDR2 FVKESK. This CDR3 comprises 16 residues. CDR3 sequence reads: CASSQGALGTHYGYTF. The DNA of the CDR3 is TGTGCCAGCAGCCAAGGGGCCTTGGGCACCCACTATGGCTACACCTTC.

Remarks on this clone: Additional DNA sequences in this sample encode the identical CDR3. The chain employs TRBV9 and TRBJ1-5; D unresolved. Per the germline V gene, CDR1 is SGDLS and CDR2 is YYNGEE. The length of the CDR3 is 14 residues. V was pared by 0 bases and J by 0 bases, with 4 bases between. Here the CDR3 reads CASSVGGSNQPQHF. DNA of the CDR3: TGTGCCAGCAGCGTAGGCGGTAGCAATCAGCCCCAGCATTTT.

V usage is TRBV2 and J usage is TRBJ2-1, with 12 bases aligning to TRBD2. V lost 6 bases and J lost 2; bases outside the gene matches: 8. The CDR3 totals 17 residues. CDR1 is SNHLY, CDR2 FYNNEI, per germline. The CDR3 bases are TGTGCCAGCAGCTCTAGCGGGAGGGCGCCCCCCTACAATGAGCAGTTCTTC. Amino acid sequence: CASSSSGRAPPYNEQFF.

Only a few counts were recorded for this clone. V usage is TRBV5-1 and J usage is TRBJ2-1; 15 bases fit TRBD2. The CDR3 spans 18 residues. V gave up 0 bases and J gave up 9 bases; unmatched junction bases: 10. Germline CDR1 is SGHRS and CDR2 is YFSETQ. In nucleotides, the CDR3 is TGCGCCAGCAGCTTGGGGGGACTAGCGGGAGGTCAAGGATCTGAGCAGTTCTTC. Its translation: CASSLGGLAGGQGSEQFF.

The chain uses TRBV28 and TRBJ2-5; 7 bases agree with TRBD1. CDR1 and CDR2 (germline): MDHEN, SYDVKM. The CDR3 is 15 amino acids. Losses at the gene ends were 6 bases for V and 4 bases for J; bases not matched to a gene: 11. The CDR3 DNA follows: TGTGCCAGCAGGGCCGCGGGCAGGGGGATAGAGACCCAGTACTTC. The encoded protein is CASRAAGRGIETQYF.

CDR3 sequence reads: CASSLAGTGYEQYF. CDR3 sequence (DNA): TGTGCCAGCAGCTTAGCAGGGACAGGCTACGAGCAGTACTTC. The J gene is TRBJ2-7, the V gene TRBV7-2; 8 bases are shared with TRBD1. V lost 0 bases, J lost 3 bases, and 1 base stayed unmatched. This CDR3 region has 14 residues. In germline, CDR1 is SGHTA, CDR2 FQGNSA.

The V call is TRBV7-3, the J call TRBJ2-3; 12 bases agree with TRBD2. Looked up from germline, CDR1 is SGHTA and CDR2 is FQGTGA. Trimming cost V 5 bases and J 7 bases; bases outside gene matches: 7. CDR3 size: 15 residues. In DNA form, the CDR3 reads TGTGCCAGCAGCGGAGCTAGCGGGAGGGGAAATACGCAGTATTTT. Amino acids: CASSGASGRGNTQYF.

This rearrangement joins TRBV18 to TRBJ2-3; 16 nucleotides align to TRBD2. This CDR3 is built from 18 residues. Losses at the gene ends were 0 bases for V and 6 bases for J; bases not matched to a gene: 6. The germline CDR1 and CDR2 sequences are KGHSH and LQKENI. This CDR3 reads CASSPPGLAGGPWDTQYF. The CDR3 nucleotides are TGTGCCAGCTCACCACCGGGACTAGCGGGAGGGCCATGGGATACGCAGTATTTT.

The chain is built from TRBV29-1 and TRBJ1-6; TRBD1 aligns across 7 bases. The CDR3 runs to 13 residues. Germline V gene data show CDR1 as SQVTM and CDR2 as ANQGSEA. Trimming took 4 bases from V and 7 from J; bases not matched to a gene: 4. The CDR3 region is CSVGDSPNSPLHF. Written as DNA, the CDR3 is TGCAGCGTTGGGGACAGCCCAAATTCACCCCTCCACTTT. The whole variable domain, remainder taken from reference TRBV29-1 and TRBJ1-6, is SAVISQKPSRDICQRGTSLTIQCQVDSQVTMMFWYRQQPGQSLTLIATANQGSEATYESGFVIDKFPISRPNLTFSTLTVSNMSPEDSSIYLCSVGDSPNSPLHFGNGTRLTVT.

The V and J genes are TRBV3-1 (or the pseudogene TRBV3-2) and TRBJ1-1; 7 bases fit TRBD1. The V gene end was trimmed by 4 bases and the J gene end by 1 base; junction bases not matched to a gene: 3. Germline V gene lookup returns CDR1 LGHDT and CDR2 YNNKEL (reference sequence). This CDR3 spans 14 amino acids. Here the CDR3 reads CASSLRGRNTEAFF. CDR3 nucleotides: TGTGCCAGCAGCCTCAGGGGGAGGAACACTGAAGCTTTCTTT.

The genes are TRBV2 and TRBJ2-2; 11 bases line up with TRBD2. The ends lost 3 bases at V and 3 bases at J; junction bases unmatched: 18. The CDR3 runs 21 residues. The germline gives CDR1 SNHLY, CDR2 FYNNEI. The CDR3 DNA sequence: TGTGCCAGCAGTGAGGAGTGGGGTCCTAGCGGGAGGACAAAGTACACCGGGGAGCTGTTTTTT. It specifies CASSEEWGPSGRTKYTGELFF.

The V call is TRBV20-1, the J call TRBJ2-5; D uncertain. CDR3 size: 11 residues. Trimming cost V 5 bases and J 5 bases, with 9 bases left between them. Germline loops: CDR1 DFQATT, CDR2 SNEGSKA (reference sequence). CDR3 nucleotide sequence: TGCAGTGCTCTCCTCCCGGAGACCCAGTACTTC. Protein: CSALLPETQYF.

This sequence joins TRBV7-9 and TRBJ1-6, with 7 nucleotides matching TRBD1. Germline V CDR1 and CDR2: SEHNR, FQNEAQ (reference sequence). CDR3 length: 14 residues. J was trimmed by 7 bases and V by 6 bases; bases with no gene match: 6. In DNA, the CDR3 is TGTGCCAGCAGAACTGACAGGGAAAATTCACCCCTCCACTTT. Translated, it gives CASRTDRENSPLHF.

V usage is TRBV7-9 and J usage is TRBJ2-1; TRBD2 agrees at 8 bases. The germline CDR1 and CDR2 sequences are SEHNR and FQNEAQ (reference sequence). CDR3 length: 15 residues. The V segment lost 4 bases and the J segment 10 bases; nucleotides outside the gene matches: 12. In DNA form, the CDR3 reads TGTGCCAGCAGCTCCTTTAGCGGGACTTCAGGGGAGCAGTTCTTC. It encodes CASSSFSGTSGEQFF.

The J gene is TRBJ2-1, the V gene TRBV5-1; 7 nucleotides line up with TRBD2. This CDR3 comprises 14 residues. CDR1 SGHRS and CDR2 YFSETQ come from the germline V gene. Trimming removed 1 base from V and 9 bases from J; junction bases left unmatched: 7. The CDR3 DNA reads as TGCGCCAGCAGCTTGAGTGTGACTAGCTTTGAGCAGTTCTTC. Amino acids: CASSLSVTSFEQFF.

The rearrangement links TRBV28 to TRBJ1-2; D not certain. The CDR3 has 14 residues. Germline assignment: CDR1 MDHEN and CDR2 SYDVKM. The V gene lost 2 bases and the J gene lost 2 bases, with 9 bases spanning the gap. DNA for the CDR3: TGTGCCAGCAGTTTAATCCCGGGGAACTATGGCTACACCTTC. Encoded protein: CASSLIPGNYGYTF.

The chain joins TRBV4-2 to TRBJ2-3; no clear D gene. V was clipped by 3 bases and J by 4 bases, with 8 bases between them. This CDR3 contains 13 residues. The germline V gene has CDR1 LGHNA and CDR2 YNFKEQ. CDR3 nucleotide sequence: TGTGCCAGCAGCCAGAGGCCGTCAGATACGCAGTATTTT. This translates into CASSQRPSDTQYF.

V and J are TRBV3-1 (or the pseudogene TRBV3-2) and TRBJ1-1, with a possible D match to TRBD1 (5 bases). Germline loops: CDR1 LGHDT, CDR2 YNNKEL (reference sequence). The CDR3 runs 13 residues. V lost 7 bases to trimming and J lost 1 base, with 10 bases between them. This CDR3 is CASNRGSNTEAFF. The CDR3 nucleotides are TGTGCCAGCAATAGGGGCTCGAACACTGAAGCTTTCTTT.

The CDR3 DNA reads TGTGCCAGCAACCAAGGGGGTTCGGGGACTGAAGCTTTCTTT. It translates to CASNQGGSGTEAFF. This sequence joins TRBV6-5 and TRBJ1-1; weak D call: TRBD1 (6 bases). This CDR3 spans 14 amino acids. Trimming left V 7 bases short and J 5 bases short, with 17 bases between. Germline assignment: CDR1 MNHEY and CDR2 SVGAGI.

The rearrangement joins TRBV2 to TRBJ2-4; weak D call: TRBD2 (6 bases). Trimming left V 3 bases short and J 0 bases short, with 6 bases between. Germline V gene lookup returns CDR1 SNHLY and CDR2 FYNNEI. CDR3 length equals 14 residues. The CDR3 spells CASSDGRAKNIQYF. DNA of the CDR3: TGTGCCAGCAGTGACGGGAGAGCCAAAAACATTCAGTACTTC.

The rearrangement links TRBV30 to TRBJ2-7, with 10 bases that match TRBD2. This CDR3 region has 14 residues. J lost 2 bases, V lost 4 bases, and 5 bases had no gene match. Per the germline V gene, CDR1 is GTSNPN and CDR2 is SVGIG (reference sequence). CDR3 amino acids: CAWNPGLATYEQYF. The CDR3 bases are TGTGCCTGGAACCCGGGACTAGCGACCTACGAGCAGTACTTC.

The chain combines TRBV24-1 with TRBJ2-7, with 9 bases matching TRBD2. CDR3 length equals 15 residues. The junction had 1 base not matched to a gene; V was cut back by 2 bases and J by 0 bases. Germline CDR1 KGHDR, CDR2 SFDVKD. CDR3 residues: CATSDSAGGSYEQYF. Written as DNA, the CDR3 is TGTGCCACCAGTGATTCAGCGGGAGGCTCCTACGAGCAGTACTTC.

This chain uses TRBV6-5 with TRBJ1-3; D might be TRBD1 (5 bases). Germline V gives CDR1 MNHEY, CDR2 SVGAGI. The CDR3 extends over 13 amino acids. Trimming left V 6 bases short and J 3 bases short, with 9 bases between. As DNA, the CDR3 is TGTGCCAGCAGCCAGGGATTTGGAAACACCATATATTTT. It translates to CASSQGFGNTIYF.

V usage is TRBV28 and J usage is TRBJ1-4, with unresolved D. CDR1 MDHEN and CDR2 SYDVKM come from the germline V gene. V was shortened by 8 bases and J by 4 bases, with 14 bases between the two germline ends. This CDR3 is built from 14 residues. The CDR3 region has the DNA TGTGCCAGCGAAAATGGGCAGCTTAATGAAAAACTGTTTTTT. It translates to CASENGQLNEKLFF.

The chain links TRBV7-9 to TRBJ2-6, with 9 nucleotides matching TRBD1. Germline CDR1 reads SEHNR; CDR2 reads FQNEAQ (reference sequence). J gave up 1 base and V 5 bases, and 12 bases lay outside the gene matches. The CDR3 spans 19 residues. The CDR3 region has the DNA TGTGCCAGCAGCCGGGAAGGGGACAGGGAATATTCTGGGGCCAACGTCCTGACTTTC. Translated, it gives CASSREGDREYSGANVLTF.

The V and J genes are TRBV21-1 and TRBJ2-6; TRBD1 reflects the table's D call only, with no check against the DNA. TRBV21-1 is a recognized pseudogene. The CDR3 runs 18 residues. CDR3: CASSKPGQGLVRANVLTF. In DNA form, the CDR3 reads TGTGCCAGCAGCAAGCCGGGACAGGGCCTCGTGAGGGCCAACGTCCTGACTTTC.

This chain links TRBV5-5 with TRBJ1-2; D is uncertain. This CDR3 region has 13 residues. CDR1 is SGHKS, CDR2 YYEKEE, per germline (reference sequence). V lost 4 bases to trimming and J lost 6 bases, with 13 bases between them. CDR3 residues: CASSATARNGYTF. CDR3 bases: TGTGCCAGCAGCGCTACAGCCAGGAATGGCTACACCTTC. The variable domain in full, with the rest retrieved from reference TRBV5-5 and TRBJ1-2, is DAGVTQSPTHLIKTRGQQVTLRCSPISGHKSVSWYQQVLGQGPQFIFQYYEKEERGRGNFPDRFSARQFPNYSSELNVNALLLGDSALYLCASSATARNGYTFGSGTRLTVV.

The chain is built from TRBV7-9 and TRBJ2-2; a possible D gene is TRBD1 (5 bases). The CDR3 totals 16 residues. Between the trimmed V and J ends, which lost 5 bases and 1 base, there was a span of 14 bases. The germline CDR1 and CDR2 sequences are SEHNR and FQNEAQ (reference sequence). Written as DNA, the CDR3 is TGTGCCAGCAGCGGTCCTAAGACAGAGAACACCGGGGAGCTGTTTTTT. It encodes CASSGPKTENTGELFF.